This T cell receptor (beta chain) was sequenced for a study of shared clonotypes between healthy human individuals. The wider study: Those who served as donors were a couple of women and a few men between the ages of 18 and 49. Each donor's CD4 naive and CD4 memory cells filled three plates apiece, CD8 naive two, and CD8 memory one. Points from the study as a whole: The authors expected sequencing depth to affect clonotype sharing among donors. The study found lower generation probabilities in non-shared clonotypes than in those shared by all four donors.

The protocol was immunoSEQ multiplex PCR, while the TCRdb copy is restricted to in-frame clones and leaves out a portion. The data show under 2,000,000 clones, about 95% seen once. Germline assignment: CDR1 MNHNS and CDR2 SASEGT. V gave up 5 bases and J gave up 1 base; unmatched junction bases: 7. This CDR3 is built from 15 residues. In regard to this clone: What it binds is not known.

Naive CD8 cells comprised CD45RO-negative, CCR7-positively selected cells, excluding terminally differentiated effector memory CD45RA+ cells. The genes are TRBV6-1 and TRBJ2-5, with 7 bases identical to TRBD1. The receptor's source is a young man in good health. Sequencing was done on a sample of naive CD8+ T cells sorted from blood. The CDR3 nucleotides are TGTGCCAGCAGTACCCCCTGGACAGGCCAAGAGACCCAGTACTTC. Translation: CASSTPWTGQETQYF.